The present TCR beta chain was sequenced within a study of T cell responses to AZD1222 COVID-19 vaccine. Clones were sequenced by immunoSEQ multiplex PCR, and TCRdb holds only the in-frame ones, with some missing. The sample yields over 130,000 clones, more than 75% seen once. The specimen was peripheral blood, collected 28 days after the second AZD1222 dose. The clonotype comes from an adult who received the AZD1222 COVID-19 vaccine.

CDR3 region: CASSLGPLETQYF. The CDR3, as DNA: TGTGCCAGCAGTTTGGGACCGCTAGAGACCCAGTACTTC. The J gene is TRBJ2-5, the V gene TRBV12-3 or TRBV12-4; the D gene could be TRBD1 or TRBD2 (5 bases each). V was shortened by 3 bases and J by 4 bases, with 9 bases between the two germline ends. The CDR3 spans 13 residues.